The rows below give T cell receptor beta chains drawn from one sample of a study of cytomegalovirus exposure and HLA in healthy donors. Using immunoSEQ multiplex PCR, the repertoire was profiled, and TCRdb retains in-frame clones only, with some absent. The repertoire holds over 200,000 clones, with about 78% as singletons. Sequencing was performed on PBMCs. Receptors originate from a male donor in good health and CMV-seronegative. CDR3s include the opening cysteine and the closing phenylalanine or tryptophan. Fields, in order: J gene, D gene, V gene, clone size, CDR3 protein, CDR3 DNA. D genes are given only for firm matches. Rows may omit the clone size; those that give it use once, few, many or a size class.

j_gene: TRBJ2-7
d_gene: .
v_gene: TRBV19
abundance: .
CDR3aa: CASSQGGFGYEQYF
CDR3nt: TGTGCCAGTAGCCAGGGAGGATTCGGCTACGAGCAGTACTTC

j_gene: TRBJ2-2
d_gene: .
v_gene: TRBV6-1
abundance: .
CDR3aa: CASSEAVVTGELFF
CDR3nt: TGTGCCAGCAGTGAAGCGGTAGTCACCGGGGAGCTGTTTTTT

j_gene: TRBJ2-6
d_gene: TRBD1
v_gene: TRBV6-1
abundance: .
CDR3aa: CASSEPDRGPLSGANVLTF
CDR3nt: TGTGCCAGCAGTGAACCCGACAGGGGACCCCTCTCTGGGGCCAACGTCCTGACTTTC

j_gene: TRBJ2-7
d_gene: .
v_gene: TRBV5-1
abundance: .
CDR3aa: CASSLAGSYEQYF
CDR3nt: TGCGCCAGCAGCCTGGCGGGCTCCTACGAGCAGTACTTC

j_gene: TRBJ1-3
d_gene: .
v_gene: TRBV21-1
abundance: few
CDR3aa: CASSNGGVGNTIYF
CDR3nt: TGTGCCAGCAGCAACGGGGGGGTTGGAAACACCATATATTTT

j_gene: TRBJ2-7
d_gene: TRBD2
v_gene: TRBV7-9
abundance: once
CDR3aa: CASSRGGDTYEQYF
CDR3nt: TGTGCCAGCAGCCGGGGGGGGGACACCTACGAGCAGTACTTC

j_gene: TRBJ2-7
d_gene: .
v_gene: TRBV18
abundance: once
CDR3aa: CASSKGEKPYEQYF
CDR3nt: TGTGCCAGCTCGAAGGGGGAGAAGCCCTACGAGCAGTACTTC

j_gene: TRBJ1-2
d_gene: .
v_gene: TRBV29-1
abundance: once
CDR3aa: CSVESVYGYTF
CDR3nt: TGCAGCGTTGAATCGGTATATGGCTACACCTTC

j_gene: TRBJ2-6
d_gene: TRBD2
v_gene: TRBV28
abundance: .
CDR3aa: CASSLPRGGNNVLTF
CDR3nt: TGTGCCAGCAGTCTCCCGCGGGGGGGTAACAACGTCCTGACTTTC

j_gene: TRBJ1-2
d_gene: .
v_gene: TRBV7-3
abundance: .
CDR3aa: CASSLEGRNHYGYTF
CDR3nt: TGTGCCAGCAGCTTAGAGGGCAGGAACCACTATGGCTACACCTTC

j_gene: TRBJ1-2
d_gene: .
v_gene: TRBV19
abundance: .
CDR3aa: CASSIPGQSNYGYTF
CDR3nt: TGTGCCAGTAGTATTCCCGGACAAAGTAACTATGGCTACACCTTC

j_gene: TRBJ1-5
d_gene: TRBD1
v_gene: TRBV28
abundance: .
CDR3aa: CASRQGGRQPQHF
CDR3nt: TGTGCCAGCAGACAGGGGGGCCGTCAGCCCCAGCATTTT

j_gene: TRBJ1-1
d_gene: TRBD1
v_gene: TRBV18
abundance: .
CDR3aa: CASSPKGGRTEAFF
CDR3nt: TGTGCCAGCTCACCAAAAGGGGGCCGAACTGAAGCTTTCTTT

j_gene: TRBJ1-2
d_gene: .
v_gene: TRBV28
abundance: .
CDR3aa: CASSSTGTIYGYTF
CDR3nt: TGTGCCAGCAGTTCCACCGGGACAATCTATGGCTACACCTTC

j_gene: TRBJ1-2
d_gene: .
v_gene: TRBV15
abundance: .
CDR3aa: CATSRAEGDGYTF
CDR3nt: TGTGCCACCAGCAGAGCTGAGGGTGATGGCTACACCTTC

j_gene: TRBJ2-1
d_gene: TRBD2
v_gene: TRBV28
abundance: .
CDR3aa: CLSRLAGANEQFF
CDR3nt: TGTTTGAGTCGGCTAGCGGGAGCGAATGAGCAGTTCTTC

j_gene: TRBJ2-7
d_gene: .
v_gene: TRBV7-9
abundance: .
CDR3aa: CASSPGLGSYEQYF
CDR3nt: TGTGCCAGCAGCCCGGGACTCGGCTCCTACGAGCAGTACTTC

j_gene: TRBJ2-2
d_gene: TRBD1
v_gene: TRBV10-1
abundance: .
CDR3aa: CASKPTTTGSGELFF
CDR3nt: TGCGCCAGCAAGCCCACAACGACAGGGTCCGGGGAGCTGTTTTTT

j_gene: TRBJ2-1
d_gene: TRBD1
v_gene: TRBV10-3
abundance: .
CDR3aa: CAISDWDSLYNEQFF
CDR3nt: TGTGCCATCAGTGACTGGGACAGCCTCTACAATGAGCAGTTCTTC

j_gene: TRBJ2-2
d_gene: TRBD2
v_gene: TRBV6-4
abundance: .
CDR3aa: CASSDLLAGNTGELFF
CDR3nt: TGTGCCAGCAGTGATTTACTAGCGGGAAACACCGGGGAGCTGTTTTTT

j_gene: TRBJ2-3
d_gene: .
v_gene: TRBV10-3
abundance: .
CDR3aa: CASKTIAENTDTQYF
CDR3nt: TGTGCCTCCAAGACAATAGCGGAAAACACAGATACGCAGTATTTT

j_gene: TRBJ2-5
d_gene: .
v_gene: TRBV27
abundance: .
CDR3aa: CASRRQEYQETQYF
CDR3nt: TGTGCCAGCAGAAGACAGGAGTACCAAGAGACCCAGTACTTC

j_gene: TRBJ2-7
d_gene: .
v_gene: TRBV19
abundance: .
CDR3aa: CASSIERRLIYEQYF
CDR3nt: TGTGCCAGTAGTATAGAACGCAGGTTGATCTACGAGCAGTACTTC

j_gene: TRBJ1-2
d_gene: .
v_gene: TRBV19
abundance: .
CDR3aa: CASNPDRNYGYTF
CDR3nt: TGTGCCAGTAACCCAGACAGGAACTATGGCTACACCTTC

j_gene: TRBJ2-1
d_gene: .
v_gene: TRBV11-2
abundance: .
CDR3aa: CASSLDWGGGEQFF
CDR3nt: TGTGCCAGCAGCTTAGATTGGGGCGGCGGTGAGCAGTTCTTC

j_gene: TRBJ2-3
d_gene: TRBD2
v_gene: TRBV9
abundance: .
CDR3aa: CASSALSGRGLSTDTQYF
CDR3nt: TGTGCCAGCAGCGCCCTTAGCGGGAGGGGGCTCAGCACAGATACGCAGTATTTT

j_gene: TRBJ2-7
d_gene: TRBD1
v_gene: TRBV19
abundance: .
CDR3aa: CASSMVTGEFYEQYF
CDR3nt: TGTGCCAGTAGTATGGTTACAGGGGAGTTCTACGAGCAGTACTTC

j_gene: TRBJ1-6
d_gene: .
v_gene: TRBV19
abundance: once
CDR3aa: CASSMAGASYNSPLHF
CDR3nt: TGTGCCAGTAGTATGGCAGGGGCCTCCTATAATTCACCCCTCCACTTT

j_gene: TRBJ2-7
d_gene: TRBD1
v_gene: TRBV6-6
abundance: few
CDR3aa: CASSYETGGYEQYF
CDR3nt: TGTGCCAGCAGTTACGAGACAGGGGGCTACGAGCAGTACTTC

j_gene: TRBJ2-1
d_gene: TRBD2
v_gene: TRBV9
abundance: .
CDR3aa: CASSVVGSGSRNEQFF
CDR3nt: TGTGCCAGCAGCGTAGTGGGTAGCGGGAGTCGGAATGAGCAGTTCTTC

j_gene: TRBJ1-2
d_gene: .
v_gene: TRBV30
abundance: .
CDR3aa: CAWSQGGGNTF
CDR3nt: TGTGCCTGGAGTCAGGGAGGGGGGAACACCTTC

j_gene: TRBJ1-4
d_gene: TRBD1
v_gene: TRBV25-1
abundance: .
CDR3aa: CASMGTAIDEKLFF
CDR3nt: TGTGCCAGCATGGGGACAGCGATAGACGAAAAACTGTTTTTT

j_gene: TRBJ2-5
d_gene: TRBD2
v_gene: TRBV18
abundance: .
CDR3aa: CASSLGTSGSETQYF
CDR3nt: TGTGCCAGCTCACTCGGGACTAGCGGGAGTGAGACCCAGTACTTC

j_gene: TRBJ2-1
d_gene: TRBD1
v_gene: TRBV14
abundance: .
CDR3aa: CASSQDGQGMNEQFF
CDR3nt: TGTGCCAGCAGCCAAGATGGACAGGGTATGAATGAGCAGTTCTTC

j_gene: TRBJ2-7
d_gene: TRBD1
v_gene: TRBV5-5
abundance: .
CDR3aa: CASSLGPGTGSYEQYF
CDR3nt: TGTGCCAGCAGCTTGGGGCCCGGGACAGGGTCCTACGAGCAGTACTTC

j_gene: TRBJ2-4
d_gene: .
v_gene: TRBV7-9
abundance: once
CDR3aa: CASSRLGGNIQYF
CDR3nt: TGTGCCAGCAGCAGACTGGGGGGAAACATTCAGTACTTC

j_gene: TRBJ2-7
d_gene: TRBD2
v_gene: TRBV7-2
abundance: .
CDR3aa: CASSYPDASGLYEQYF
CDR3nt: TGTGCCAGCAGTTACCCCGACGCTAGCGGACTCTACGAGCAGTACTTC

j_gene: TRBJ2-5
d_gene: .
v_gene: TRBV7-3
abundance: .
CDR3aa: CASSATGRGETQYF
CDR3nt: TGTGCCAGCAGCGCTACAGGGAGGGGGGAGACCCAGTACTTC

j_gene: TRBJ1-2
d_gene: TRBD1
v_gene: TRBV28
abundance: .
CDR3aa: CASIPRDRDNGYTF
CDR3nt: TGTGCCAGCATACCCCGGGACAGGGACAATGGCTACACCTTC

j_gene: TRBJ1-1
d_gene: .
v_gene: TRBV6-6
abundance: few
CDR3aa: CASIRDITEAFF
CDR3nt: TGTGCCAGCATTCGAGATATCACTGAAGCTTTCTTT

j_gene: TRBJ2-1
d_gene: TRBD1
v_gene: TRBV19
abundance: .
CDR3aa: CASSIHRGSYNEQFF
CDR3nt: TGTGCCAGTAGTATTCACAGGGGCTCCTACAATGAGCAGTTCTTC

j_gene: TRBJ2-1
d_gene: .
v_gene: TRBV2
abundance: few
CDR3aa: CATGTHNEQFF
CDR3nt: TGTGCCACAGGGACTCACAATGAGCAGTTCTTC

j_gene: TRBJ2-5
d_gene: .
v_gene: TRBV10-3
abundance: .
CDR3aa: CAISPGGGDMETQYF
CDR3nt: TGTGCCATCAGCCCAGGTGGAGGGGATATGGAGACCCAGTACTTC

j_gene: TRBJ1-5
d_gene: .
v_gene: TRBV9
abundance: .
CDR3aa: CASSVGQDNQPQHF
CDR3nt: TGTGCCAGCAGCGTAGGACAGGACAATCAGCCCCAGCATTTT

j_gene: TRBJ2-7
d_gene: .
v_gene: TRBV5-8
abundance: .
CDR3aa: CASSWWGGPSYEQYF
CDR3nt: TGTGCCAGCAGCTGGTGGGGGGGCCCCTCCTACGAGCAGTACTTC

j_gene: TRBJ2-7
d_gene: TRBD2
v_gene: TRBV5-4
abundance: .
CDR3aa: CASSAVAGAYYEQHF
CDR3nt: TGTGCCAGCAGCGCCGTAGCGGGAGCCTACTACGAGCAGCACTTC

j_gene: TRBJ2-6
d_gene: TRBD1
v_gene: TRBV14
abundance: .
CDR3aa: CASSQDRGQGSGANVLTF
CDR3nt: TGTGCCAGCAGCCAAGATCGCGGACAGGGTAGTGGGGCCAACGTCCTGACTTTC

j_gene: TRBJ2-1
d_gene: TRBD1
v_gene: TRBV10-3
abundance: .
CDR3aa: CAISVSDRGLYNEQFF
CDR3nt: TGTGCCATCAGTGTATCGGACAGGGGCCTCTACAATGAGCAGTTCTTC

j_gene: TRBJ2-7
d_gene: TRBD1
v_gene: TRBV19
abundance: .
CDR3aa: CASRPIRDRGDSEQYF
CDR3nt: TGTGCCAGTAGGCCTATAAGGGACAGAGGAGATAGTGAGCAGTACTTC

j_gene: TRBJ2-1
d_gene: TRBD2
v_gene: TRBV6-1
abundance: once
CDR3aa: CASIRPGGPYNEQFF
CDR3nt: TGTGCCAGCATTAGGCCGGGAGGACCCTACAATGAGCAGTTCTTC

j_gene: TRBJ1-3
d_gene: TRBD1
v_gene: TRBV5-1
abundance: .
CDR3aa: CASSLQGAGNTIYF
CDR3nt: TGCGCCAGCAGCTTACAGGGGGCTGGAAACACCATATATTTT

j_gene: TRBJ2-7
d_gene: TRBD2
v_gene: TRBV11-2
abundance: once
CDR3aa: CASSLDLTSGHTYEQYF
CDR3nt: TGTGCCAGCAGCTTAGATCTAACTAGCGGGCATACCTACGAGCAGTACTTC

j_gene: TRBJ1-2
d_gene: TRBD1
v_gene: TRBV27
abundance: .
CDR3aa: CASSLRTGVMDGYTF
CDR3nt: TGTGCCAGCAGTTTACGGACAGGGGTCATGGATGGCTACACCTTC